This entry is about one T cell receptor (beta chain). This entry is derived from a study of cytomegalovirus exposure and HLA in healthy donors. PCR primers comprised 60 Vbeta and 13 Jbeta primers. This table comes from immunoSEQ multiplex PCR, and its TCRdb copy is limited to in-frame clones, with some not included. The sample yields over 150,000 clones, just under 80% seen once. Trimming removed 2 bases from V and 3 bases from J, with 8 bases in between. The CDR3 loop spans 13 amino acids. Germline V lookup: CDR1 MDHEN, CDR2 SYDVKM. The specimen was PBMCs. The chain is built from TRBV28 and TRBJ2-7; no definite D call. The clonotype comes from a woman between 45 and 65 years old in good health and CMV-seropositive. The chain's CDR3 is CASSLSSVYEQYF. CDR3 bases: TGTGCCAGCAGTTTAAGCTCCGTCTACGAGCAGTACTTC.